This T cell receptor (beta chain) emerged from a study of cytomegalovirus exposure and HLA in healthy donors. Losses at the gene ends were 4 bases for V and 2 bases for J; bases not matched to a gene: 1. The CDR3 length is 13 residues. Looked up from germline, CDR1 is MDHEN and CDR2 is SYDVKM. Amplification used 60 Vbeta primers and 13 Jbeta primers. Sequencing was performed with immunoSEQ multiplex PCR; in TCRdb, only in-frame clones are kept and a portion is missing. Of 200,000 or so clones listed, around four fifths are singletons. V usage is TRBV28 and J usage is TRBJ2-5, with 7 bases that match TRBD1. Material: PBMCs. This clonotype originated in a woman aged 50 to 60 in good health and CMV-seropositive. CDR3 in DNA: TGTGCCAGCAGTTCAGGGGGTCAAGAGACCCAGTACTTC. It codes for CASSSGGQETQYF.